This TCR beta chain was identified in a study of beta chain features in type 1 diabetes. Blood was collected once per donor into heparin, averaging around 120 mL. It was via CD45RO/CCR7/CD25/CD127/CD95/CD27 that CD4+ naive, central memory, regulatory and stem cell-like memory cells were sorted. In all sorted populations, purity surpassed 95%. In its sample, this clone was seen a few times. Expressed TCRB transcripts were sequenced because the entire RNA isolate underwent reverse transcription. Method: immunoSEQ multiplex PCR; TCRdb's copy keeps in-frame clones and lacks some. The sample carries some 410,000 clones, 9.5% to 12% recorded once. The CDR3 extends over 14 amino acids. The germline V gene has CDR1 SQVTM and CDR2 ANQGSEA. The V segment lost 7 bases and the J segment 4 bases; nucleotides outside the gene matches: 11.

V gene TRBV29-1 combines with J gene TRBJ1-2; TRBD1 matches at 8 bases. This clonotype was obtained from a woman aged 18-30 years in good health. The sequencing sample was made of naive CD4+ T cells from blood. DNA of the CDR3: TGCAGCGCCCTGACAGGGGAAGGAATCTATGGCTACACCTTC. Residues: CSALTGEGIYGYTF.